Detailed here is one TCR beta chain. There is no known antigen for this receptor. Base qualities are not at hand, and no much larger clone is one base apart. The donors were healthy, HIV-negative adults with no recently reported acute infections or vaccinations. Every donor was a Caucasian adult residing in Nashville, Tennessee, USA. CD4+ T cells were enriched through magnetic negative selection, after which naive cells were positively selected on CD45RA and the remaining negative fraction served as the memory subset. Blood was collected by leukapheresis, and PBMCs were isolated by Ficoll-Histopaque density gradient centrifugation and then cryopreserved in liquid nitrogen vapor phase. Analytical flow cytometry was used to check the purity and quantity of every magnetically sorted T cell population. Genomic DNA was isolated from each sorted fraction and quantified by UV absorbance on a Nanodrop 2000c.

The data derive from a study of shared clonotypes between healthy human individuals (TCRdb year 2020). Broadly, across the study: The cohort included three men and a couple of women between 18 and 49 years of age. Leukapheresis yielded between about 0.9 and 9.5 billion PBMCs per donor. To increase sequencing depth and limit assay-specific biases, TCR repertoire library preparation and sequencing were carried out by different laboratories using diverse techniques. To estimate repertoire size and how much clonotype sharing occurs between individuals, the study deeply sequenced the blood TCR repertoires of several healthy adults. Per donor, three plates each were used for CD4 naive and CD4 memory, two for CD8 naive, and one for CD8 memory. General study outcomes and caveats: Even with the large sequencing depth, rarefaction of the sorted-subset datasets indicated that sequencing was incomplete. Compared with non-shared clonotypes, clonotypes shared by all four sorted-subset donors had higher generation probabilities. Naive subsets generally had larger estimated clonotype richness than memory subsets did. Because the study included only a small number of donors, the genetic and exposure-history diversity represented was limited. Sharing across a handful of donors was observed for approximately 5% of naive CD4, about 4% of naive CD8, over 2% of memory CD4, and roughly 0.43% of memory CD8 clonotypes. Pairwise subsampling led to the expectation that sequencing depth would affect the degree of clonotype sharing among donors. Sampling was restricted to blood, and TCR repertoires in tissues likely differ from the TCR repertoires found in blood.

Using the deep immunoSEQ assay, TCR CDR3 regions were amplified from genomic DNA by multiplex PCR. Extracted genomic DNA from each cell subset was spread evenly across all wells of several immunoSEQ 96-well plates, with each plate serving as a replicate. For sorted subsets, approximately 190 ng genomic DNA, equal to 25,000 to 35,000 T cell genomes, was loaded into each replicate PCR. Purified libraries were measured with a Qubit 3.0 fluorometer, size-checked on a Bioanalyzer 2100, and measured again with the KAPA Library Quantification kit. Each immunoSEQ 96-well plate was sequenced on its own single-read 150-cycle Illumina NextSeq 550 flow cell. The study's own analysis went as follows. Because the immunoSEQ output included only junctional sequences and no quality scores, the filtering could not be the same as the filtering used for full-length reads. To assign V/J genes and CDR3, sequences were annotated using PyIR, a Python wrapper for IgBLAST v1.9, with IMGT germline references. Reads with weak V/J assignments (E-value above 1e-6), missing CDR3, stop codons, out-of-frame junctions, or ambiguous translated residues were removed. V3J clonotypes were defined as sequences sharing the same inferred V gene, J gene, and CDR3 amino acid sequence. The percentage overlap between two repertoires was calculated by dividing the number of shared unique clonotypes by the size of the smaller repertoire. RTK rarefaction, the Chao1 estimator, and Recon v2.1 estimates of unobserved clonotypes were used to assess repertoire richness. For all TCRbeta clonotypes obtained by the gDNA method from four donors, generation probabilities were computed with OLGA. This immuneACCESS table, as held by TCRdb, lists in-frame sequences with V and J called but not all clones. Of the missing ones, under half trace to an unresolved V gene in checked studies; the others have no known cause. The DNA gave D and trimming, while V, J and clone size come from that table. This sample has around 750,000 clones in its table, and about 74% of those were observed once. The ten largest clones represent 1.5% to 2% of the sample.

V and J lose 3 bases and 5 bases, and a span of 8 bases separates them. Its CDR3 holds 13 amino acids, cysteine through phenylalanine. Only the CDR3 DNA stays, 39 bases, in frame from base 1. In the germline V gene, CDR1 corresponds to SGDLS and CDR2 to YYNGEE. This TCR was recovered from a woman in her 30s in good health. Recombination connected TRBV9 to TRBJ2-2, with the D gene too uncertain to name. The sample comprised memory CD4+ T cells sorted from blood. The cell subset or site label on this specimen signifies: CD45RA-negative fraction. The base sequence is TGTGCCAGCAGCGAGGACCCGACCGGGGAGCTGTTTTTT. This codes for CASSEDPTGELFF.